A single sample is the source of the 6 T cell receptor beta chains below, sequenced in a study of response to subunit inactivated influenza vaccine. TCRdb analysed the RT-PCR reads with MiXCR anew, one entry per CDR3 protein. The repertoire holds 150,000 to 200,000 distinct CDR3 sequences, 9.5% to 13% seen once, with around 11% in the top ten. The material sequenced was non-naive T cells sorted from PBMCs, taken 45 days after vaccination. These receptors came from a man aged 45 to 65 who received an inactivated influenza vaccine.

V is TRBV9 and J is TRBJ1-3; D ambiguous. V was clipped by 0 bases and J by 0 bases, with 4 bases between them. The CDR3 length is 14 residues. CDR1 is SGDLS, CDR2 YYNGEE, per germline. CDR3 sequence reads: CASSVEDSGNTIYF. CDR3 DNA sequence: TGTGCCAGCAGCGTAGAGGACTCTGGAAACACCATATATTTT.

The sample holds a few counts of this clonotype. The CDR3 nucleotides read TGTGCCAGCAGCTTAGACTACCAGGGTGGGGGATCTGGGGCCAACGTCCTGACTTTC. Translation gives CASSLDYQGGGSGANVLTF. The chain recombines TRBV11-1 with TRBJ2-6; D is perhaps TRBD1 or TRBD2 (5 bases each). CDR1 and CDR2 from the germline V gene are SGHAT and FQDESV (reference sequence). V dropped 1 base and J dropped 1 base, with 17 bases sitting between them. The CDR3 consists of 19 residues.

Here the CDR3 DNA reads TGTGCCTGGAGTCCCCGGGGGGGGAGGACCGAGCAGTACTTC. As protein: CAWSPRGGRTEQYF. This sequence joins TRBV30 and TRBJ2-7, with 8 bases aligning to TRBD2. Trimming at V came to 2 bases and at J to 6 bases, leaving 9 bases not matched to a gene. Per the germline V gene, CDR1 is GTSNPN and CDR2 is SVGIG (reference sequence). This CDR3 has 14 residues.

This clonotype was seen a few times. The chain employs TRBV11-2 and TRBJ2-2; 13 bases line up with TRBD2. Germline V gene data show CDR1 as SGHAT and CDR2 as FQNNGV. Trimming cost V 1 base and J 7 bases; bases outside gene matches: 9. This CDR3 has 18 amino acids. CDR3 DNA: TGTGCCAGCAGCTTAGTCACTAGCGGGAGGGTTAATGTCGGGGAGCTGTTTTTT. Translated: CASSLVTSGRVNVGELFF.

The chain carries TRBV9 and TRBJ1-6; 7 positions agree with TRBD1. This CDR3 comprises 15 residues. Germline CDR1 is SGDLS and CDR2 is YYNGEE. After removal of 0 bases from V and 5 bases from J, the junction contained 2 bases not matched to a gene. CDR3 protein: CASSVDGQDNSPLHF. CDR3 DNA: TGTGCCAGCAGCGTAGATGGACAGGATAATTCACCCCTCCACTTT.

This clonotype was detected once. A much larger clone differs by one base, so this may be a read error. This sequence joins TRBV3-1 and TRBJ2-2; 13 nucleotides align to TRBD2. V trimming: 5 bases; J trimming: 4 bases; junction bases outside the gene matches: 10. Germline V gene data show CDR1 as LGHDT and CDR2 as YNNKEL (reference sequence). The CDR3 runs to 18 residues. CDR3 in DNA: TGTGCCAGCAGCTACACCGGGACTAGCGGGGTGGGCACCGGGGAGCTGTTTTTT. Translated: CASSYTGTSGVGTGELFF.